The source of this T cell receptor beta chain is a study of T cell responses to AZD1222 COVID-19 vaccine. Study-wide results and caveats: Clonal diversity may have been underestimated in mostly white British donors.

Worth noting for this clone: The antigen remains undetermined.

The table came from immunoSEQ multiplex PCR; TCRdb's copy has only in-frame clones and leaves some out. This sample has 79,000 or so clones; roughly 87% occur once, and the top ten carry approximately 5.3%. CDR1 and CDR2 from the germline V gene are SEHNR and FQNEAQ (reference sequence). Trimming left V 4 bases short and J 3 bases short, with 16 bases between. CDR3 length: 15 residues. The genes are TRBV7-9 and TRBJ2-7; D might be TRBD1 (6 bases). The source is an adult who received the AZD1222 COVID-19 vaccine. This material consisted of peripheral blood, taken 28 days after the second AZD1222 dose. CDR3 coding DNA: TGTGCCAGCAGCTCAGTGGGGGACAAGCTCTACGAGCAGTACTTC. Protein: CASSSVGDKLYEQYF.